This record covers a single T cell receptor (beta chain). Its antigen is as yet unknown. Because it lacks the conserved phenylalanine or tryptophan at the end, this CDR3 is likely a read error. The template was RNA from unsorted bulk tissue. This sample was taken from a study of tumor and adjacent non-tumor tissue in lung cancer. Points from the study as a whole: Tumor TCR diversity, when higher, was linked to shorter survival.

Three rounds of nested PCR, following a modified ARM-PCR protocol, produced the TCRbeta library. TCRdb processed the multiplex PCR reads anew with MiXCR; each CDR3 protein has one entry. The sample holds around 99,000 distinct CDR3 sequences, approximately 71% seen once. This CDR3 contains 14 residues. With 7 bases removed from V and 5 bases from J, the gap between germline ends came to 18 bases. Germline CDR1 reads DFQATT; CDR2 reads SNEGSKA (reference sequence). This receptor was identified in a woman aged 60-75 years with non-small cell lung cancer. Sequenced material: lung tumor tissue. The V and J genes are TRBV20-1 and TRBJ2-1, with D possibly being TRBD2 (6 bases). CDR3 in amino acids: CSGVMGLPNNEQFL. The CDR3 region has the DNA TGCAGTGGCGTGATGGGACTCCCTAACAATGAGCAGTTCTTA.